This is a list of T cell receptor beta chains from one sample in a study of cytomegalovirus exposure and HLA in healthy donors. Generated by immunoSEQ multiplex PCR, the TCRdb table keeps only in-frame clones and is missing some. The profile shows over 120,000 clones, around 78% of them singletons. Sequenced material: PBMCs. The receptors originated from a woman under 30 in good health and CMV-seropositive. Each CDR3 is given with its conserved first and last residue.

cdr3_aa v_call cdr3_length
CASSEVGQVKNIQYF TRBV2 15
CASCTGTEAFF TRBV6-5 11
CASSGTGYTEAFF TRBV9 13
CAWSAGLAGARGETQYF TRBV30 17
CASSPDSDRVHGYTF TRBV5-5 15
CASGAGEMNEQFF TRBV6-5 13
CASRGITEAFF TRBV28 11
CASSFTRGQVTYEQYF TRBV2 16
CSVSPGGGRNEKLFF TRBV29-1 15
CSVRRGMNTEAFF TRBV29-1 13
CSGGTWNTGELFF TRBV29-1 13
CASSLGLAGGYTGELFF TRBV11-2 17
CASRKTSGAITDTQYF TRBV7-2 16
CASSKNRISNQPQHF TRBV9 15